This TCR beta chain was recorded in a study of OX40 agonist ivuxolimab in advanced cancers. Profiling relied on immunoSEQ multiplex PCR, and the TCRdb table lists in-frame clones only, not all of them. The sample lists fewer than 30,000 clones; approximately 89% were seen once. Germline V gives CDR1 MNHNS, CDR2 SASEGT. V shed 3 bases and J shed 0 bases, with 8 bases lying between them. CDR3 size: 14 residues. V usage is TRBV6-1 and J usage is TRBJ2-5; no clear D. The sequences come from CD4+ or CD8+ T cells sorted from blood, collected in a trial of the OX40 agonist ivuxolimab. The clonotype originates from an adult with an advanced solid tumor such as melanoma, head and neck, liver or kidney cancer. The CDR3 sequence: CASSDPQYQETQYF. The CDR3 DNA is TGTGCCAGCAGTGACCCCCAGTACCAAGAGACCCAGTACTTC.